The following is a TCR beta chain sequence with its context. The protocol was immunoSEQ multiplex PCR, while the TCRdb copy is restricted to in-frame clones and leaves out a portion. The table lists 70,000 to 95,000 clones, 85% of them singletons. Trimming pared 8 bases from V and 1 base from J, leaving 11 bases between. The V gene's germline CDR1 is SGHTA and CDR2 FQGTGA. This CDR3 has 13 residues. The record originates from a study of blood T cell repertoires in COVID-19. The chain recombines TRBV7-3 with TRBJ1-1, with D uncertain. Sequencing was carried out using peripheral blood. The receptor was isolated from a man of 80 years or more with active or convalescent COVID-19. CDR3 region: CASRWTANTEAFF. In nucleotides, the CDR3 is TGTGCCAGCCGGTGGACTGCGAACACTGAAGCTTTCTTT.